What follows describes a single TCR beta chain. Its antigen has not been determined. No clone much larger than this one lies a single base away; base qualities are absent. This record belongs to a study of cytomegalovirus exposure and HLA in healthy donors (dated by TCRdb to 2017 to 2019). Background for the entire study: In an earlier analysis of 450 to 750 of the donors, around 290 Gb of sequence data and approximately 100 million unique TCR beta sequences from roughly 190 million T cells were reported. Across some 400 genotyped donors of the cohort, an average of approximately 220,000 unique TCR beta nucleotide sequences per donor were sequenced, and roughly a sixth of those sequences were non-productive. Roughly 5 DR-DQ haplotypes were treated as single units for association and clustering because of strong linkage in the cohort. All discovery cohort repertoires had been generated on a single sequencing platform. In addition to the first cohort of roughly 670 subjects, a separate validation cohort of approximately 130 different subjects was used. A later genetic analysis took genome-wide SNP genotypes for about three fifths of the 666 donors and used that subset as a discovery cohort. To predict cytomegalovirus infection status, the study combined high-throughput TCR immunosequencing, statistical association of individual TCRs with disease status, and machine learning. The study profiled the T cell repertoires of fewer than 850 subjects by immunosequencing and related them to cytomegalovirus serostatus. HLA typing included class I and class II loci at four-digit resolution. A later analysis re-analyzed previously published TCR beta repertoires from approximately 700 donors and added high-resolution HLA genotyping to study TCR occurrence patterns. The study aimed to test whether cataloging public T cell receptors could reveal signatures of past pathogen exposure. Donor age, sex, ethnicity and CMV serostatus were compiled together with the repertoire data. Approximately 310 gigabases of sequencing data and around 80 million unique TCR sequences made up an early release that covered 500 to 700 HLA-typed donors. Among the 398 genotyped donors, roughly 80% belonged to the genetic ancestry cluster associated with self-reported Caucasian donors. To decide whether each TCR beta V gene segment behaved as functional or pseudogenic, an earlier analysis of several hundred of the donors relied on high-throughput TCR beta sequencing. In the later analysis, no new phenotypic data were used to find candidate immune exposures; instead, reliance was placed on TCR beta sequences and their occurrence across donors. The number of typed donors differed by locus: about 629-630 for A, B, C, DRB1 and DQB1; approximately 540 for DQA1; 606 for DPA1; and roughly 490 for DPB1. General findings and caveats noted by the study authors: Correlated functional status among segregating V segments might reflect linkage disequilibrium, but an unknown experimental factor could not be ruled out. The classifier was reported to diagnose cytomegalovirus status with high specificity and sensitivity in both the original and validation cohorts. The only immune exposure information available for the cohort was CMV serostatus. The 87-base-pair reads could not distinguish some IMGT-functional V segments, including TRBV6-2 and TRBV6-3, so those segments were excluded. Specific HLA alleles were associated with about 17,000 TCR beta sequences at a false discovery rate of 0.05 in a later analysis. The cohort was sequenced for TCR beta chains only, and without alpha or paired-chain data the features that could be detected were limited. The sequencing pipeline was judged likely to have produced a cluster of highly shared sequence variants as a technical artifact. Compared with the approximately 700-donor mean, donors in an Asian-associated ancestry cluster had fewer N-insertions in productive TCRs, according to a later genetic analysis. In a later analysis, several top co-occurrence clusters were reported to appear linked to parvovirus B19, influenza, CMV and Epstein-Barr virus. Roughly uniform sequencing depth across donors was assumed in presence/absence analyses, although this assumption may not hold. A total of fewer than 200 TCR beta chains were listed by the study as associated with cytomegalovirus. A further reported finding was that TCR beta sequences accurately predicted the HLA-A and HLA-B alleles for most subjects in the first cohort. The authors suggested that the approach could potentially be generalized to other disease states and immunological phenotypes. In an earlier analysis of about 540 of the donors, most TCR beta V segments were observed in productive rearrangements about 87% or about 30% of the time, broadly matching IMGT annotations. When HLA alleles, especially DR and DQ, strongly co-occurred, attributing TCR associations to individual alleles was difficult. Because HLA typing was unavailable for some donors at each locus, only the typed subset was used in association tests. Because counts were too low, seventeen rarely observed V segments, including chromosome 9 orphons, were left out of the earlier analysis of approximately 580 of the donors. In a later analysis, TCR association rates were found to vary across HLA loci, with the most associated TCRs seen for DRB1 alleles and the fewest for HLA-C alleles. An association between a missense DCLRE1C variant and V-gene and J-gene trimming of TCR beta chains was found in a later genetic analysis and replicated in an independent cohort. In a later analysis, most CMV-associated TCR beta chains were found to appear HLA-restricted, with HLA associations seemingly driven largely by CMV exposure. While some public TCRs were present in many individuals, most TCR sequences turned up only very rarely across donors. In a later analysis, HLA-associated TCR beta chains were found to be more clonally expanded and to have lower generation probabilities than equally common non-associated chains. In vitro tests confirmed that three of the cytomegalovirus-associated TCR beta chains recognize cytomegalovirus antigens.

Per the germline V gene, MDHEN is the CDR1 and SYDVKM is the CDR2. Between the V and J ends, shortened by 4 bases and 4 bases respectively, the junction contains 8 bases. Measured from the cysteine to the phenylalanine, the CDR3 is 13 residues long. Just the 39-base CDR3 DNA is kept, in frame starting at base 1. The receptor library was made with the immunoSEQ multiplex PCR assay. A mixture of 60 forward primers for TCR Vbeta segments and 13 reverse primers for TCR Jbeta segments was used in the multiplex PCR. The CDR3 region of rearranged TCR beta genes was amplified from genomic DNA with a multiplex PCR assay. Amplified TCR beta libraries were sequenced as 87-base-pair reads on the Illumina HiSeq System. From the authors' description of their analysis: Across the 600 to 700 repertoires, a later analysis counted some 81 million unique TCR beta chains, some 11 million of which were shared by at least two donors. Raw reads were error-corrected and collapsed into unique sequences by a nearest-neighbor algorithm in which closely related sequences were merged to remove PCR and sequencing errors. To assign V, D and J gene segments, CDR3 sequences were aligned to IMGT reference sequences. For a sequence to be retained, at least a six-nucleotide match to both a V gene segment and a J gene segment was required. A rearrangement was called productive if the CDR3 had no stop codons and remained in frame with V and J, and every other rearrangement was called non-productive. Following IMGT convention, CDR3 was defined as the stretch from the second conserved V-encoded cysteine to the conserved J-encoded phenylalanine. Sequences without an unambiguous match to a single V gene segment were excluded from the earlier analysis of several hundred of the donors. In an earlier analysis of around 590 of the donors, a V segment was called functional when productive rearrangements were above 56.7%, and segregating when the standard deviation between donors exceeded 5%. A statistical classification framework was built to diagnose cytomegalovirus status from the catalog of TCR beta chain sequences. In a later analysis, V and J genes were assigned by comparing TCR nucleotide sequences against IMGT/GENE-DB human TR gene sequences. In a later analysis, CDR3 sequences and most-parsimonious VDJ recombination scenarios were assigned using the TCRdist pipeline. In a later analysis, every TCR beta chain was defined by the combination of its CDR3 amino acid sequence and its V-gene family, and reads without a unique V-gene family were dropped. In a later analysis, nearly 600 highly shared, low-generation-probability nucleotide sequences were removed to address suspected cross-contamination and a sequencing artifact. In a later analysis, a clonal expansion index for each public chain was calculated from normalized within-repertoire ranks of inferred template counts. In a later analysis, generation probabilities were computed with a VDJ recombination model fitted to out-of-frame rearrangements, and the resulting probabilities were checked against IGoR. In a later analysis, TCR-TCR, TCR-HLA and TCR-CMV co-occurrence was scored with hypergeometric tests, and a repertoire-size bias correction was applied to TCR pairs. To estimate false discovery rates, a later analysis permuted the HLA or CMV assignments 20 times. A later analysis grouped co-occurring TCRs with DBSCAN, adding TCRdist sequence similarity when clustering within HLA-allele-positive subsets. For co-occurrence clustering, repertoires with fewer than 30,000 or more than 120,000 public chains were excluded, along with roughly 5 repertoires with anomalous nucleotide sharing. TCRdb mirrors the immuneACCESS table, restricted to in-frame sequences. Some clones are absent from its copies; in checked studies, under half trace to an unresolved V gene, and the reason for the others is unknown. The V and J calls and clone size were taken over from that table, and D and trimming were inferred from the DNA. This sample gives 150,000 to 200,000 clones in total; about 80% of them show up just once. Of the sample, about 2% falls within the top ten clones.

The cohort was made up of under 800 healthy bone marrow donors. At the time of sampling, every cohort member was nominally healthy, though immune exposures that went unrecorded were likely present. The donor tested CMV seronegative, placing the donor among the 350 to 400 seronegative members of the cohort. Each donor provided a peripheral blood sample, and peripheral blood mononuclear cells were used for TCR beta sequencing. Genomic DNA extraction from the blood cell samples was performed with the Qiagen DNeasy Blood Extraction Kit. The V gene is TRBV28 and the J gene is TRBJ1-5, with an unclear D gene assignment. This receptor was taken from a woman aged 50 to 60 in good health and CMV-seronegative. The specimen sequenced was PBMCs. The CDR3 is CASSSQANQPQHF. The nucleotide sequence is TGTGCCAGCAGTTCCCAAGCAAATCAGCCCCAGCATTTT.